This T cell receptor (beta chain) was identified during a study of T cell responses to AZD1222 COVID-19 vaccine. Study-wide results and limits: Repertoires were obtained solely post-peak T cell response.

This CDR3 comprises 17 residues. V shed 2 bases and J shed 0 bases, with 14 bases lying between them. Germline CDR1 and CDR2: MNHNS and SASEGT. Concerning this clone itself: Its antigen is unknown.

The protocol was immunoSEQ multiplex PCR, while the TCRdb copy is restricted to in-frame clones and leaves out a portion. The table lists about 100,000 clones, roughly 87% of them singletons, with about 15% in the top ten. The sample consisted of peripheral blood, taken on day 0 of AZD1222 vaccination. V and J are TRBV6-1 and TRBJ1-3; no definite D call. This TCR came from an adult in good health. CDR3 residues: CASSEWGLLPSGNTIYF. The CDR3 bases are TGTGCCAGCAGTGAATGGGGTCTTCTACCCTCTGGAAACACCATATATTTT.